Sequencing of this T cell receptor (beta chain) was carried out in a study of graft-versus-host responses after intestinal transplantation. Study context: Among the recipients, transplants were multivisceral, liver-intestinal, or isolated intestinal.

Clones were read by immunoSEQ multiplex PCR, and TCRdb kept only the in-frame ones, dropping some. The data hold about 120,000 clones, with approximately 92% observed a single time. The V and J ends lost 5 bases and 9 bases, in that order; junction bases with no gene match: 11. The CDR3 spans 17 residues. From germline, CDR1 is SGHTA and CDR2 FQGTGA. A note on this clone: What it binds is unknown.

The genes are TRBV7-3 and TRBJ2-2, with TRBD2 matching 14 bases. The receptor comes from a human donor who received an intestinal transplant. Specimen: unstimulated CD4+ T cells sorted from spleen or lymph node cells, collected before intestinal transplant. CDR3 DNA sequence: TGTGCCAGCAGCAGTCCGGGACTAGCGGGAGATTTCCGGGAGCTGTTTTTT. Translating it yields CASSSPGLAGDFRELFF.